This T cell receptor beta chain was retrieved from a study of T cells in Graves' hyperthyroidism and ophthalmopathy. Study findings and constraints: Model output signaled ophthalmopathy a median 6.5 months ahead of onset. Most clonotypes expanded in thyroid above 0.001 were likewise present in blood.

RNA transcripts gave rise to amplified TCR beta CDR3 regions. Carried out on the TCR CDR3, a first-round RT-PCR used the HTBI primer set. TCRdb recomputed calls from the multiplex PCR reads with MiXCR, one row per CDR3 protein. Among around 300,000 distinct CDR3 sequences listed, around 20% were seen once. Patients showing uncontrolled infection, other autoimmune disease, pregnancy or lactation were ineligible. The PBMCs were sourced from fresh peripheral blood (10 ml). Deletions cut 3 bases from V and 6 bases from J, with 17 bases between. CDR1 is LGHDT and CDR2 is YNNKEL in the germline V gene (reference sequence). This CDR3 is built from 15 residues. This clonotype was seen repeatedly, ten times or more. Its antigen is not known.

The sequence came from a man aged 25-40 years with Graves' ophthalmopathy. Sequenced material: blood. This chain joins TRBV3-1 and TRBJ1-2; TRBD1 might be the D (5 bases). The CDR3 spells CASSHLGRQTDGYTF. The CDR3 nucleotides are TGTGCCAGCAGCCACCTTGGGAGACAGACTGATGGCTACACCTTC.